This TCR beta chain was sequenced during a study of blood T cell repertoires in COVID-19. About the study: Acute and convalescent COVID-19 specimens originated in the United States, Italy and Spain. T cells, B-cell-depleted T cells, or PBMCs supplied cDNA or gDNA.

Per the study methods: Cell counts per sample came from amplifying reference gene primers. Libraries were prepared by immunoSEQ multiplex PCR; TCRdb keeps only in-frame clonotypes and omits some of them. That table furnishes V, J and clone size, whereas the DNA furnished D and trimming. Of a few hundred thousand clones in the sample, around 88% were seen once. This CDR3 has 15 amino acids. V trimming: 0 bases; J trimming: 7 bases; junction bases outside the gene matches: 5. CDR1 is SGHKS, CDR2 YYEKEE, per germline (reference sequence). This clonotype was obtained from a man aged 25-45 years with active or convalescent COVID-19. V is TRBV5-5 and J is TRBJ2-1; 9 nucleotides line up with TRBD2. Input material: peripheral blood. The CDR3 DNA reads as TGTGCCAGCAGCTTGGTTAGCGGGGGCTATAATGAGCAGTTCTTC. This gives the protein CASSLVSGGYNEQFF.